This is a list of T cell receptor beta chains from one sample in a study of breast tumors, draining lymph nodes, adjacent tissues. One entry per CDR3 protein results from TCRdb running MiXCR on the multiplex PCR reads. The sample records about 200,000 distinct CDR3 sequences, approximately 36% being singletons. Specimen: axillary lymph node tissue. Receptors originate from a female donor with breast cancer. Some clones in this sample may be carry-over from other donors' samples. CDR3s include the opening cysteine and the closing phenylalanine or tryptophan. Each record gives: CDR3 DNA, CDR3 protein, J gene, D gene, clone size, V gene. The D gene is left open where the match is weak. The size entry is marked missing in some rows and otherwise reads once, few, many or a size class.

CDR3nt: TGTGCCAGCAGGGGGGACAGGGGAAATTCACCCCTCCACTTT
CDR3aa: CASRGDRGNSPLHF
j_gene: TRBJ1-6
d_gene: TRBD1
abundance: NA
v_gene: TRBV25-1

CDR3nt: TGTGCCAGCAGCTTAGACGGACTAGCGGGAGTTGACGGGCAGTATTTT
CDR3aa: CASSLDGLAGVDGQYF
j_gene: TRBJ2-3
d_gene: TRBD2
abundance: many
v_gene: TRBV7-2

CDR3nt: TGTGCCAGCAGTCTGGAGGGGGCCCATGGCTACACCTTC
CDR3aa: CASSLEGAHGYTF
j_gene: TRBJ1-2
d_gene: TRBD1
abundance: many
v_gene: TRBV7-2

CDR3nt: TGTGCCACCAGTGACACAGGCTCTGGGGCCAACGTCCTGACTTTC
CDR3aa: CATSDTGSGANVLTF
j_gene: TRBJ2-6
d_gene: NA
abundance: many
v_gene: TRBV24-1

CDR3nt: TGCAGCCCTTGGGACAGGGATGGCTACACCTTC
CDR3aa: CSPWDRDGYTF
j_gene: TRBJ1-2
d_gene: TRBD1
abundance: NA
v_gene: TRBV29-1

CDR3nt: TGCAGTGCTAGAAAAAGGGGGACAGGGACCGGGAACACCGGGGAGCTGTTTTTT
CDR3aa: CSARKRGTGTGNTGELFF
j_gene: TRBJ2-2
d_gene: TRBD1
abundance: many
v_gene: TRBV20-1

CDR3nt: TGTGCCAGCAGTGAAGACAGGGTTGGGTACTATGGCTACACCTTC
CDR3aa: CASSEDRVGYYGYTF
j_gene: TRBJ1-2
d_gene: NA
abundance: NA
v_gene: TRBV6-1

CDR3nt: TGTGCCAGCTCCCCCGAGTCAGGGCGGGAGCCCCAGCATTTT
CDR3aa: CASSPESGREPQHF
j_gene: TRBJ1-5
d_gene: NA
abundance: many
v_gene: TRBV18

CDR3nt: TGTGCCAGTAGTCGGAACGGTGATTCACCCCTCCACTTT
CDR3aa: CASSRNGDSPLHF
j_gene: TRBJ1-6
d_gene: NA
abundance: many
v_gene: TRBV19

CDR3nt: TGTGCCAGCAGCTTAGATCTAAAGACGATCCTAATTATAGAGCAGCTCTTC
CDR3aa: CASSLDLKTILIIEQLF
j_gene: TRBJ2-1
d_gene: NA
abundance: NA
v_gene: TRBV11-2

CDR3nt: TGTGCCACCAGTGATCACCCAGGGGGCTCTCGGCCCCAGCATTTT
CDR3aa: CATSDHPGGSRPQHF
j_gene: TRBJ1-5
d_gene: TRBD1
abundance: NA
v_gene: TRBV24-1

CDR3nt: TGTGCCAGCAGCCCAGACGTAGGGAACTATGGCTACACCTTC
CDR3aa: CASSPDVGNYGYTF
j_gene: TRBJ1-2
d_gene: NA
abundance: NA
v_gene: TRBV7-8

CDR3nt: TGTGCCAGCAGTTACACCGGGGGGGCCTCCGGGGCCCAGTACTTC
CDR3aa: CASSYTGGASGAQYF
j_gene: TRBJ2-5
d_gene: TRBD2
abundance: NA
v_gene: TRBV7-2

CDR3nt: TGCGCCAGCACCGGGGACCCAGGGGGCTACAATGAGCAGTTCTTC
CDR3aa: CASTGDPGGYNEQFF
j_gene: TRBJ2-1
d_gene: TRBD1
abundance: many
v_gene: TRBV5-1

CDR3nt: TGTGCCAGCACCCCGACAGGCATATCGAACACCGGGGAGCTGTTTTTT
CDR3aa: CASTPTGISNTGELFF
j_gene: TRBJ2-2
d_gene: NA
abundance: many
v_gene: TRBV2

CDR3nt: TGTGCCAGCAGCTTAGACGGCGGGGGGGCGAGGGGAGAGCCCCAGTACTTC
CDR3aa: CASSLDGGGARGEPQYF
j_gene: TRBJ2-5
d_gene: TRBD2
abundance: few
v_gene: TRBV7-2

CDR3nt: TGTGCCAGCAGCAACCGGGACAGGAAAAATTCACCCCTCCACTTT
CDR3aa: CASSNRDRKNSPLHF
j_gene: TRBJ1-6
d_gene: TRBD1
abundance: many
v_gene: TRBV7-9

CDR3nt: TGCAGCGTCACCGGGACAGGGTTCAACAATGAGCAGTATTTT
CDR3aa: CSVTGTGFNNEQYF
j_gene: TRBJ2-3
d_gene: TRBD1
abundance: NA
v_gene: TRBV29-1

CDR3nt: TGTGCCAGCAGCTTAGGGGAGAGACACAATGAAAAACTGTTTTTT
CDR3aa: CASSLGERHNEKLFF
j_gene: TRBJ1-4
d_gene: NA
abundance: many
v_gene: TRBV7-9

CDR3nt: TGTGCCAGCAGGGGGAGCAGGGGGGATACGCAGTATTTT
CDR3aa: CASRGSRGDTQYF
j_gene: TRBJ2-3
d_gene: TRBD1
abundance: few
v_gene: TRBV27

CDR3nt: TGTGCCAGCAGCTTAGCGCAGGATAATCAACCGGGCTACACCTTC
CDR3aa: CASSLAQDNQPGYTF
j_gene: TRBJ1-2
d_gene: NA
abundance: many
v_gene: TRBV7-9

CDR3nt: TGTGCCAGCAGTTTCGTACTACCGGAGACCCAGTACTTC
CDR3aa: CASSFVLPETQYF
j_gene: TRBJ2-5
d_gene: NA
abundance: many
v_gene: TRBV28